This is a list of T cell receptor beta chains from one sample in a study of T cell changes during pregnancy in multiple sclerosis. Using immunoSEQ multiplex PCR, the repertoire was profiled, and TCRdb retains in-frame clones only, with some absent. Among about 96,000 clones listed, almost 95% were seen once. Source: peripheral blood, taken in the first trimester of pregnancy. These receptors were collected from a female donor with multiple sclerosis, enrolled in a pregnancy study. Each CDR3 is given with its conserved first and last residue. The D gene is left open where the match is weak. Clone size is given for some rows only: seen once, a few or many times, or a class if the clone is expanded.

TRBV20-1	TRBJ2-5	-	-	CSALPPETQYF	TGCAGTGCCCTTCCCCCGGAGACCCAGTACTTC
TRBV11-2	TRBJ2-1	TRBD2	once	CASSSGGLAGSNEQFF	TGTGCCAGCAGCTCAGGAGGACTAGCGGGATCCAATGAGCAGTTCTTC
TRBV7-7	TRBJ2-1	TRBD2	once	CASSPLVKREGLRNEQFF	TGTGCTAGCAGCCCCCTCGTCAAGCGGGAGGGCCTACGGAATGAGCAGTTCTTC
TRBV9	TRBJ2-1	-	-	CASSVSGRYNEQFF	TGTGCCAGCAGCGTATCTGGGCGCTACAATGAGCAGTTCTTC
TRBV5-1	TRBJ2-7	TRBD1	-	CASRTEGQLSYEQYF	TGCGCCAGCAGGACAGAGGGACAGTTATCCTACGAGCAGTACTTC
TRBV28	TRBJ2-7	TRBD2	-	CASSLRLAGGPSYEQYF	TGTGCCAGCAGTTTAAGGCTAGCGGGAGGGCCCTCCTACGAGCAGTACTTC
TRBV25-1	TRBJ1-5	-	-	CASSPTGYQPQHF	TGTGCCAGCAGTCCCACAGGGTATCAGCCCCAGCATTTT
TRBV5-1	TRBJ2-2	-	-	CASSSLARSITGELFF	TGCGCCAGCAGCTCTTTAGCACGCAGTATCACCGGGGAGCTGTTTTTT
TRBV28	TRBJ2-2	TRBD2	-	CASSSGLAGAYGELFF	TGTGCCAGCAGTTCGGGACTAGCGGGAGCTTACGGGGAGCTGTTTTTT
TRBV10-3	TRBJ2-3	TRBD2	-	CAITSGPATDTQYF	TGTGCCATTACTAGCGGGCCAGCCACAGATACGCAGTATTTT
TRBV5-1	TRBJ2-1	TRBD2	-	CASSSTGLAGGEQFF	TGCGCCAGCAGCTCTACGGGACTAGCGGGAGGTGAGCAGTTCTTC
TRBV4-2	TRBJ2-3	-	-	CASSQDAVTDTQYF	TGTGCCAGCAGCCAAGACGCGGTCACAGATACGCAGTATTTT
TRBV18	TRBJ1-5	TRBD1	-	CASSLDRGLYQPQHF	TGTGCCAGCTCACTCGACAGGGGGCTTTATCAGCCCCAGCATTTT
TRBV7-2	TRBJ2-1	TRBD2	few	CASVRGGSKNEQFF	TGTGCCAGCGTCCGCGGCGGGAGTAAGAATGAGCAGTTCTTC
TRBV27	TRBJ2-1	-	once	CASNPLASNSYNEQFF	TGTGCCAGCAACCCTCTAGCTTCCAACTCCTACAATGAGCAGTTCTTC
TRBV5-6	TRBJ2-7	TRBD1	-	CASSSAGTGLSYEQYF	TGTGCCAGCAGCTCGGCCGGGACAGGACTTTCCTACGAGCAGTACTTC
TRBV2	TRBJ1-5	TRBD1	-	CASKLTGQGSNQPQHF	TGTGCCAGCAAGCTTACAGGACAGGGCAGTAATCAGCCCCAGCATTTT
TRBV2	TRBJ2-1	TRBD1	once	CASRGTGGRYNEQFF	TGTGCCAGCAGGGGGACAGGGGGCCGCTACAATGAGCAGTTCTTC
TRBV4-1	TRBJ2-7	-	-	CASSQVSQRTPYEQYF	TGCGCCAGCAGCCAAGTTTCGCAGCGAACTCCCTACGAGCAGTACTTC
TRBV7-9	TRBJ2-1	TRBD2	-	CASSLGGTSNEQFF	TGTGCCAGCAGCTTAGGGGGGACTAGCAATGAGCAGTTCTTC
TRBV4-2	TRBJ2-7	-	-	CASSQEAGRGYEQYF	TGTGCCAGCAGCCAAGAGGCAGGGCGGGGATACGAGCAGTACTTC
TRBV29-1	TRBJ2-1	TRBD1	-	CSVEVLGQGTPWGEQFF	TGCAGCGTTGAAGTTCTAGGACAGGGAACGCCCTGGGGTGAGCAGTTCTTC
TRBV15	TRBJ1-3	-	-	CATSREAGWSGNTIYF	TGTGCCACCAGCAGAGAGGCGGGGTGGTCTGGAAACACCATATATTTT
TRBV28	TRBJ2-7	TRBD2	once	CASSFGLAGVVYEQYF	TGTGCCAGCAGTTTCGGGCTAGCGGGAGTAGTCTACGAGCAGTACTTC
TRBV25-1	TRBJ2-1	TRBD1	once	CASRGQDFNEQFF	TGTGCCAGCAGGGGACAGGACTTTAATGAGCAGTTCTTC
TRBV28	TRBJ1-5	-	few	CASSFSDQPQHF	TGTGCCAGCAGTTTCTCCGATCAGCCCCAGCATTTT
TRBV28	TRBJ1-5	-	-	CASSVPGNQPQHF	TGTGCCAGCAGTGTCCCAGGCAATCAGCCCCAGCATTTT
TRBV5-4	TRBJ1-2	-	once	CASSLGGPNYGYTF	TGTGCCAGCAGCTTGGGAGGGCCGAACTATGGCTACACCTTC
TRBV27	TRBJ2-7	TRBD2	-	CASSLNPSGIYEQYF	TGTGCCAGCAGTCTTAACCCTAGCGGGATTTACGAGCAGTACTTC
TRBV6-1	TRBJ1-3	-	few	CASSPETKGNTIYF	TGTGCCAGCAGCCCGGAGACGAAAGGAAACACCATATATTTT
TRBV28	TRBJ2-2	TRBD1	-	CASIRDRGIGGELFF	TGTGCCAGCATCCGGGACAGGGGGATTGGCGGGGAGCTGTTTTTT
TRBV2	TRBJ1-1	-	once	CASSTHPGGLENTEAFF	TGTGCCAGCAGCACACACCCGGGGGGGTTAGAGAACACTGAAGCTTTCTTT
TRBV4-1	TRBJ2-3	TRBD2	-	CASSQGLAVGPDTQYF	TGCGCCAGCAGCCAAGGGCTAGCGGTGGGGCCAGATACGCAGTATTTT
TRBV5-6	TRBJ2-1	TRBD2	-	CASSLLAGGPLTYNEQFF	TGTGCCAGCAGCTTGCTGGCGGGAGGGCCCTTGACCTACAATGAGCAGTTCTTC
TRBV18	TRBJ1-5	-	-	CASSPSRENQPQHF	TGTGCCAGCTCACCATCCCGGGAGAATCAGCCCCAGCATTTT
TRBV6-6	TRBJ2-1	-	-	CASSPSGSSYNEQFF	TGTGCCAGCAGTCCTTCCGGTAGCTCCTACAATGAGCAGTTCTTC
TRBV21-1	TRBJ1-2	-	few	CASSKDPGNYGYTF	TGTGCCAGCAGCAAAGATCCAGGGAACTATGGCTACACCTTC
TRBV7-8	TRBJ1-4	TRBD1	-	CASSSSGTGTPNEKLFF	TGTGCCAGCAGCTCTTCCGGGACAGGGACCCCCAATGAAAAACTGTTTTTT
TRBV10-2	TRBJ2-2	-	-	CASSATSGPLNTGELFF	TGCGCCAGCAGTGCGACCTCAGGGCCATTGAACACCGGGGAGCTGTTTTTT
TRBV28	TRBJ2-2	-	-	CASSLFITGELFF	TGTGCCAGCAGTTTATTTATCACCGGGGAGCTGTTTTTT
TRBV18	TRBJ2-2	-	-	CASSPPQGPNTGELFF	TGTGCCAGCTCACCACCCCAGGGGCCGAACACCGGGGAGCTGTTTTTT
TRBV15	TRBJ2-3	-	-	CATSKTGSSTDTQYF	TGTGCCACCAGCAAGACAGGATCGAGCACAGATACGCAGTATTTT
TRBV9	TRBJ2-1	TRBD2	-	CASSPGPWSGGRVEQFF	TGTGCCAGCAGCCCCGGGCCTTGGTCCGGCGGGAGGGTAGAGCAGTTCTTC
TRBV6-6	TRBJ2-7	-	-	CASSRTETNSYEQYF	TGTGCCAGCAGCAGAACAGAGACTAACTCCTACGAGCAGTACTTC
TRBV2	TRBJ1-5	-	-	CASTDHSINQPQHF	TGTGCCAGCACCGATCACAGTATTAATCAGCCCCAGCATTTT
TRBV27	TRBJ2-5	TRBD1	-	CASSLGTGPQETQYF	TGTGCCAGCAGCCTCGGGACAGGGCCCCAAGAGACCCAGTACTTC
TRBV19	TRBJ2-1	TRBD2	-	CASSIRTSGSYNEQFF	TGTGCCAGTAGTATAAGGACTAGCGGCTCCTACAATGAGCAGTTCTTC
TRBV28	TRBJ2-7	-	-	CASSLIQGVYEQYF	TGTGCCAGCAGTTTAATACAGGGAGTATACGAGCAGTACTTC
TRBV6-1	TRBJ2-5	-	-	CASSESIGRGETQYF	TGTGCCAGCAGTGAATCAATTGGCAGGGGAGAGACCCAGTACTTC
TRBV13	TRBJ2-3	-	-	CASSLGQFKISYF	TGTGCCAGCAGCTTAGGACAGTTCAAGATCTCGTATTTT
TRBV9	TRBJ2-3	-	-	CASSVEGRPRTDTQYF	TGTGCCAGCAGCGTAGAGGGGCGGCCTCGCACAGATACGCAGTATTTT
TRBV27	TRBJ2-7	TRBD1	-	CASSFGRGPAEQYF	TGTGCCAGCAGTTTTGGCAGGGGGCCGGCCGAGCAGTACTTC
TRBV6-5	TRBJ2-1	TRBD1	-	CASSYAGGILNEQFF	TGTGCCAGCAGTTACGCAGGGGGCATCCTCAATGAGCAGTTCTTC
TRBV10-2	TRBJ2-7	TRBD1	-	CASSETNRGAYEQYF	TGCGCCAGCAGTGAGACTAACAGGGGCGCCTACGAGCAGTACTTC
TRBV28	TRBJ2-6	-	-	CASSPQGAGANVLTF	TGTGCCAGCAGTCCCCAGGGTGCTGGGGCCAACGTCCTGACTTTC